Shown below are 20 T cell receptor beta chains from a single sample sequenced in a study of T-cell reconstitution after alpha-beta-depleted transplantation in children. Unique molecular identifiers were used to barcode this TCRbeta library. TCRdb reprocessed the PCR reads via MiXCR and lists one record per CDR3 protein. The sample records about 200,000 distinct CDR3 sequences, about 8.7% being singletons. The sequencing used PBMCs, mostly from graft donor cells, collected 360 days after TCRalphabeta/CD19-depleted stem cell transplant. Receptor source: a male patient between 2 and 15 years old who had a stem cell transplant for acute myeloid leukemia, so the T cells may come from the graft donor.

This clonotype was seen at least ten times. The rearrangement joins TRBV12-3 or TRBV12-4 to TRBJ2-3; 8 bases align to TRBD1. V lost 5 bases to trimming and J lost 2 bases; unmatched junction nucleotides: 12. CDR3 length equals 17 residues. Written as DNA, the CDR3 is TGTGCCAGCAGTAGGGGACAGGAGGGTAGTCCCACAGATACGCAGTATTTT. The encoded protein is CASSRGQEGSPTDTQYF.

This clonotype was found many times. For the CDR3, the DNA is TGTGCCATCAGTGAGATCTCTAGGAACGAGCAGTACTTC. This sequence encodes CAISEISRNEQYF. The chain recombines TRBV10-3 with TRBJ2-7, with D hard to call. The V end was cut by 2 bases, the J end by 5 bases, with 10 bases between. Looked up from germline, CDR1 is ENHRY and CDR2 is SYGVKD. The CDR3 runs to 13 residues.

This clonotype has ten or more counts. The chain's CDR3 is CASSLALGAGDGYEQFF. As DNA, the CDR3 is TGCGCCAGCAGCTTGGCCCTAGGGGCGGGAGACGGATATGAGCAGTTCTTC. The chain recombines TRBV5-1 with TRBJ2-1; 7 bases line up with TRBD2. J was trimmed by 8 bases and V by 0 bases; bases with no gene match: 14. Germline V lookup: CDR1 SGHRS, CDR2 YFSETQ. The CDR3 consists of 17 residues.

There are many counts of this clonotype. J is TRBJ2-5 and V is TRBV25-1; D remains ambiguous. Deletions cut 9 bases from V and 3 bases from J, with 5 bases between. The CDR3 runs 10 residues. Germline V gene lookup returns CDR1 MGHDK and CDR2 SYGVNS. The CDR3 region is CASEEETQYF. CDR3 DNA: TGTGCCAGTGAAGAAGAGACCCAGTACTTC.

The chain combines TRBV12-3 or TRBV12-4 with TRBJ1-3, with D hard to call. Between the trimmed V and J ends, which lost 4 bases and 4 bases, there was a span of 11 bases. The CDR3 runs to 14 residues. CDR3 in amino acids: CASSSREGGNTIYF. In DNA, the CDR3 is TGTGCCAGCAGTTCTCGGGAAGGCGGAAACACCATATATTTT.

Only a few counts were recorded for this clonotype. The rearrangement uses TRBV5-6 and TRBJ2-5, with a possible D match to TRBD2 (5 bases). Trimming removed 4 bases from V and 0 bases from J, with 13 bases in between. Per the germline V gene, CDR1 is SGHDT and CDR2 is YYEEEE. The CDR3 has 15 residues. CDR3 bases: TGTGCCAGCAGCCGGCTAGCCAAGTACCAAGAGACCCAGTACTTC. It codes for CASSRLAKYQETQYF. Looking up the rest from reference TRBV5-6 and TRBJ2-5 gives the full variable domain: DAGVTQSPTHLIKTRGQQVTLRCSPKSGHDTVSWYQQALGQGPQFIFQYYEEEERQRGNFPDRFSGHQFPNYSSELNVNALLLGDSALYLCASSRLAKYQETQYFGPGTRLLVL.

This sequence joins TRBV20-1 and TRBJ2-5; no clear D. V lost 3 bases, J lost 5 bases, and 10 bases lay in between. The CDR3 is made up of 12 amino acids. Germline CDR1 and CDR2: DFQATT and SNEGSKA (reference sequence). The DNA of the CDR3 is TGCAGTGCTAGTATCTGCCTGGAGACCCAGTACTTC. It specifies CSASICLETQYF.

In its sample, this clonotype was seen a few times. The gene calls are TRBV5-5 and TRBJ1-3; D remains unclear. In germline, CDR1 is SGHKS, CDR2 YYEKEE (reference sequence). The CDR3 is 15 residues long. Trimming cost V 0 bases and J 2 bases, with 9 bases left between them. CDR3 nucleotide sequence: TGTGCCAGCAGCTTGGAACGCGTAACTGGAAACACCATATATTTT. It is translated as CASSLERVTGNTIYF.

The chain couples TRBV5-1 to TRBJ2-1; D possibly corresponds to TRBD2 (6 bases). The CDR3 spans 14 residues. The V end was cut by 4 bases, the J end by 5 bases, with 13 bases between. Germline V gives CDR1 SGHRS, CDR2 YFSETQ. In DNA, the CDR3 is TGCGCCAGCAGCGGGGGGATGGGAAACAATGAGCAGTTCTTC. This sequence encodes CASSGGMGNNEQFF.

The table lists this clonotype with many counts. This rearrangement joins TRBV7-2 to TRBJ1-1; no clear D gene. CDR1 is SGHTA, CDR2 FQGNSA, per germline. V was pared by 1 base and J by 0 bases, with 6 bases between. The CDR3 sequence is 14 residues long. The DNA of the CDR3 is TGTGCCAGCAGCTTAGTCTTAATGAACACTGAAGCTTTCTTT. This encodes CASSLVLMNTEAFF.

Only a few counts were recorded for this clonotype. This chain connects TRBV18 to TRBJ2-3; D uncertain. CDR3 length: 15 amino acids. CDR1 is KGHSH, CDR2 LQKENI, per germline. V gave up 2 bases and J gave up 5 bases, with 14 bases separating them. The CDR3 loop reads CASSPASPAEDTQYF. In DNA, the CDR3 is TGTGCCAGCTCACCAGCGTCTCCCGCGGAAGATACGCAGTATTTT.

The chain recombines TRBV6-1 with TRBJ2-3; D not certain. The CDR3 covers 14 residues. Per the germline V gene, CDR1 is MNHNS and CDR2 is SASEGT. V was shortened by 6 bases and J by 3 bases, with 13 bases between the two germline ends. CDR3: CASSQYVGTDTQYF. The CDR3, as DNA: TGTGCCAGCAGCCAGTACGTGGGGACAGATACGCAGTATTTT.

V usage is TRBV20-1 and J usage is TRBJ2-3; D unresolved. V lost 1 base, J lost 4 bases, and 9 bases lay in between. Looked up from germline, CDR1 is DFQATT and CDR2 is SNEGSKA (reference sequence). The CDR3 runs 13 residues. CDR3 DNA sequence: TGCAGTGCTAGAGGGCACAGAGCAGATACGCAGTATTTT. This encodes CSARGHRADTQYF.

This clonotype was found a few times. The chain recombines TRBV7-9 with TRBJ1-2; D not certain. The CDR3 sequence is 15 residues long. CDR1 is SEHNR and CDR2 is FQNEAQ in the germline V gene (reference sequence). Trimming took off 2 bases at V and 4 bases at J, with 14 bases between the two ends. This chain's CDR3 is CASSLPRPWGYGYTF. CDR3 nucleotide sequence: TGTGCCAGCAGCTTACCCCGGCCCTGGGGCTATGGCTACACCTTC.

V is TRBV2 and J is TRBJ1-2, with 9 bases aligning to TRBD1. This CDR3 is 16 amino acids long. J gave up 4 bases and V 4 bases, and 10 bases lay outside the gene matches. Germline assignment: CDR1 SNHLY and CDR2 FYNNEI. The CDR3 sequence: CASSVFKTGGAYGYTF. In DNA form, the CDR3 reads TGTGCCAGCAGTGTGTTTAAGACAGGGGGAGCCTATGGCTACACCTTC.

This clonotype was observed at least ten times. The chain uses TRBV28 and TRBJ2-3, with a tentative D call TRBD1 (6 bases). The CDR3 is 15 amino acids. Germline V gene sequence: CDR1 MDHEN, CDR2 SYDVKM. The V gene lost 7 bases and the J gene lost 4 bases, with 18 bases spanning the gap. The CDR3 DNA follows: TGTGCCAGCACCCCCCCCACAGGGATGGCAGATACGCAGTATTTT. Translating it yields CASTPPTGMADTQYF.

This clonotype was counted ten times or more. CDR3 nucleotides: TGTGCCAGCAGTTTATTATCCGGACTCTCCAGGGAGCAGTTCTTC. Translation: CASSLLSGLSREQFF. The chain uses TRBV12-3 or TRBV12-4 and TRBJ2-1; the D gene is possibly TRBD2 (5 bases). The CDR3 is 15 residues long. V was clipped by 2 bases and J by 10 bases, with 18 bases between them.

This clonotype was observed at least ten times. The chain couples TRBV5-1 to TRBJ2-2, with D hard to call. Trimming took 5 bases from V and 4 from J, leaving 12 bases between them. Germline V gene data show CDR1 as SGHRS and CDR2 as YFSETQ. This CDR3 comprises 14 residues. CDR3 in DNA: TGCGCCAGCAGGCCCACAGTGGGCACCGGGGAGCTGTTTTTT. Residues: CASRPTVGTGELFF.

The CDR3: CASSHRNQPQHF. CDR3 DNA sequence: TGTGCCAGCAGCCACAGGAATCAGCCCCAGCATTTT. The rearrangement uses TRBV6-5 and TRBJ1-5; the D gene is possibly TRBD1 (5 bases). The CDR3 runs 12 residues. Germline CDR1 MNHEY, CDR2 SVGAGI. V was clipped by 6 bases and J by 4 bases, with 7 bases between them.

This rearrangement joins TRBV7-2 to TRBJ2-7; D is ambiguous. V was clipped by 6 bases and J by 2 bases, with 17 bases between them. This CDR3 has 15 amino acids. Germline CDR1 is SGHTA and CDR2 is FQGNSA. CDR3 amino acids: CASRVSVDHPYEQYV. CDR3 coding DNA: TGTGCCAGCAGGGTCTCCGTGGACCACCCCTACGAGCAGTACGTC.